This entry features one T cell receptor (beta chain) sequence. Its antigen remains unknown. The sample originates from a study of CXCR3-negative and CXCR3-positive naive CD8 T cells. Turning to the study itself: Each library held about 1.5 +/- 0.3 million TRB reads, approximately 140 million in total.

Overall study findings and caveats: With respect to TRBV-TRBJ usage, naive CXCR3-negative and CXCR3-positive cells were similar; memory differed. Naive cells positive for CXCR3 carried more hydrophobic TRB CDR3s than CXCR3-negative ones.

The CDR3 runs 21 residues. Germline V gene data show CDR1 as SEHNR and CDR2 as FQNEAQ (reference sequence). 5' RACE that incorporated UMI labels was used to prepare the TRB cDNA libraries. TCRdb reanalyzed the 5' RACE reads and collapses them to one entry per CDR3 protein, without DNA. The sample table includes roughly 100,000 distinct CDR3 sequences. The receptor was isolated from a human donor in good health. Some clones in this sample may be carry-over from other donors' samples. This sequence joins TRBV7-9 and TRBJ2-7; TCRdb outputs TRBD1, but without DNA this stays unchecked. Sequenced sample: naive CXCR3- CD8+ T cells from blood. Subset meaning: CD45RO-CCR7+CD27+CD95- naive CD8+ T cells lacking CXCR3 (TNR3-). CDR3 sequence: CASSLYAVGGSRSGPHYEQYF.